This TCR beta chain was found in a study of T cell repertoires in cytomegalovirus infection. Overall study: Recently identified HLA-C-restricted CMV epitopes were used, and well-studied HLA-B-restricted CMV epitopes were used as well.

About this clonotype itself: Its antigen is unidentified.

A single record per CDR3 protein comes from TCRdb applying MiXCR to the reads. The sample has approximately 990,000 distinct CDR3 sequences, 31% seen once. V lost 5 bases and J lost 4, with 20 bases in between. The CDR3 covers 16 residues. Sequenced here: cultured CD8+ T cells from PBMCs, sampled from culture after CMV antigen stimulation. The sequence was collected from a human donor in good health (CMV status not recorded). Some clones in this sample may be carry-over from other donors' samples. The rearrangement links TRBV12-3 or TRBV12-4 to TRBJ1-1, with a weak D call TRBD1 (6 bases). In DNA, the CDR3 is TGTGCCAGCAGTATCCAGGCGGGGGCTCAGGGCACTGAAGCTTTCTTT. This encodes CASSIQAGAQGTEAFF.